What follows is one T cell receptor beta chain and its context. What it binds is not known. This specimen comes from a study of cytomegalovirus exposure and HLA in healthy donors. Study-wide results and caveats: When a later analysis was performed, an Asian-associated ancestry cluster reportedly had fewer N-insertions than the approximately 680-donor mean. Several top significant clusters appeared, in a later analysis, to be linked to common viral pathogens. A list of about 160 TCR beta chains associated with cytomegalovirus was given.

Germline CDR1 SEHNR, CDR2 FQNEAQ (reference sequence). Trimming shortened V by 5 bases and J by 6 bases, and 16 bases separated the two germline ends. The CDR3 extends over 14 amino acids. Primers: 60 Vbeta forward and 13 Jbeta reverse. Data came from immunoSEQ multiplex PCR; TCRdb stores just in-frame clones and leaves some out. This specimen shows 30,000 to 35,000 clones; the ten leading clones hold around 4.8%. The TCR originated in a woman between 35 and 50 years old in good health and CMV-seropositive. This sequence joins TRBV7-9 and TRBJ1-1; maybe TRBD1 (5 bases). The sequencing input was PBMCs. The CDR3 spells CASSPRWGLAEAFF. CDR3 nucleotide sequence: TGTGCCAGCAGCCCCCGGTGGGGCTTGGCTGAAGCTTTCTTT. The complete variable domain, with remaining parts taken from reference TRBV7-9 and TRBJ1-1, reads DTGVSQNPRHKITKRGQNVTFRCDPISEHNRLYWYRQTLGQGPEFLTYFQNEAQLEKSRLLSDRFSAERPKGSFSTLEIQRTEQGDSAMYLCASSPRWGLAEAFFGQGTRLTVV.